Following are 16 T cell receptor beta chains from one sample sequenced in a study of Graves' ophthalmopathy and Graves' hyperthyroidism. Amplification of the TCR beta CDR3 regions used RNA transcripts (as template). HTBI primers were employed in first-round RT-PCR, then a second-round multiplex PCR followed. MiXCR was run by TCRdb on the multiplex PCR reads, yielding one entry per CDR3 protein. The sample carries over a million distinct CDR3 sequences, approximately 35% recorded once. The sequencing input was peripheral blood or thyroid tissue (not recorded which). These receptor sequences come from an adult man with Graves' hyperthyroidism.

The table lists this clonotype with many counts. The V gene is TRBV7-9, the J gene TRBJ2-5; D unclear. Germline CDR1 is SEHNR and CDR2 is FQNEAQ (reference sequence). The CDR3 runs 12 residues. V was shortened by 7 bases and J by 5 bases, with 11 bases between the two germline ends. As DNA, the CDR3 is TGTGCCAGCACCCTATCAGTGGAGACCCAGTACTTC. Its protein product is CASTLSVETQYF.

This clonotype was picked up a small number of times. V gene TRBV6-5 combines with J gene TRBJ2-2, with D hard to call. The ends were cut back, 0 bases at V and 7 bases at J, with 6 bases in the middle. Looked up from germline, CDR1 is MNHEY and CDR2 is SVGAGI. The CDR3 extends over 13 amino acids. DNA for the CDR3: TGTGCCAGCAGTTACTCATGGGGCGGGGAGCTGTTTTTT. It encodes CASSYSWGGELFF.

Ten or more counts support this clonotype. The CDR3 region has the DNA TGTGCCATCGGACCCACCACGGCACAAGAGACCCAGTACTTC. Its translation: CAIGPTTAQETQYF. The chain has TRBV10-3 and TRBJ2-5; D is uncertain. Germline CDR1 ENHRY, CDR2 SYGVKD. The CDR3 runs 14 residues. The V end lost 8 bases, the J end lost 2 bases, and 15 bases lay between the germline ends.

The J gene is TRBJ1-1, the V gene TRBV5-1; D is uncertain. V was shortened by 0 bases and J by 7 bases, with 13 bases between the two germline ends. The CDR3 contains 14 residues. CDR1 is SGHRS and CDR2 is YFSETQ in the germline V gene. The CDR3 coding sequence is TGCGCCAGCAGCTTGGCCGGAGAAGACATTGAAGCTTTCTTT. It specifies CASSLAGEDIEAFF.

In the case of this clonotype: The conserved closing phenylalanine or tryptophan is absent in this CDR3, likely reflecting a read error. This chain joins TRBV11-2 and TRBJ1-6; D remains unclear. Germline CDR1 SGHAT, CDR2 FQNNGV. Trimming removed 5 bases at V and 0 bases at J, with 11 bases between. The CDR3 length is 16 residues. The CDR3 reads CASSPTPSSYNSPLHS. The CDR3 DNA reads TGTGCCAGCAGCCCCACTCCGAGCTCCTATAATTCACCCCTCCACTCT.

This chain links TRBV19 with TRBJ2-6; D possibly corresponds to TRBD1 (5 bases). Trimming removed 4 bases from V and 0 bases from J, with 13 bases in between. Germline V CDR1 and CDR2: LNHDA, SQIVND (reference sequence). This CDR3 is 17 amino acids long. CDR3 coding DNA: TGTGCCAGTAGTAGGACATCGGGCTCCTCTGGGGCCAACGTCCTGACTTTC. The encoded protein is CASSRTSGSSGANVLTF.

The chain has TRBV2 and TRBJ2-5; 9 nucleotides match TRBD2. V lost 7 bases, J lost 5 bases, and 14 bases stayed unmatched. From germline, CDR1 is SNHLY and CDR2 FYNNEI. CDR3 length: 16 amino acids. CDR3 sequence reads: CASKPSGLAPPETQYF. The CDR3 DNA is TGTGCCAGCAAACCTTCCGGACTAGCGCCCCCGGAGACCCAGTACTTC.

In this sample, this clonotype turned up many times. V is TRBV20-1 and J is TRBJ2-5; TRBD1 matches at 7 bases. This CDR3 has 12 residues. The V gene end was trimmed by 1 base and the J gene end by 4 bases; junction bases not matched to a gene: 0. Germline V gives CDR1 DFQATT, CDR2 SNEGSKA (reference sequence). The CDR3 loop reads CSARGQGETQYF. CDR3 sequence (DNA): TGCAGTGCTAGAGGACAGGGAGAGACCCAGTACTTC.

The rearrangement uses TRBV25-1 and TRBJ2-5; 10 nucleotides line up with TRBD2. The germline gives CDR1 MGHDK, CDR2 SYGVNS. The CDR3 sequence is 17 residues long. V dropped 2 bases and J dropped 4; count of bases not matched to a gene: 10. The CDR3 DNA follows: TGTGCCAGCAGTGAAAGGGCGAGCGGGGGGGCCGTAGAGACCCAGTACTTC. This encodes CASSERASGGAVETQYF.

The genes are TRBV7-9 and TRBJ1-6, with D maybe TRBD1 (5 bases). Trimming took 5 bases from V and 8 from J, leaving 25 bases between them. CDR1 and CDR2 from the germline V gene are SEHNR and FQNEAQ (reference sequence). The CDR3 has 18 amino acids. The chain's CDR3 is CASSHLAGAWGIHSPLHF. In nucleotides, the CDR3 is TGTGCCAGCAGCCATTTAGCGGGCGCTTGGGGGATCCATTCACCCCTCCACTTT.

The CDR3 here is CASSPPGTPYEQYF. CDR3 nucleotide sequence: TGTGCCAGCAGCCCACCAGGGACCCCCTACGAGCAGTACTTC. J is TRBJ2-7 and V is TRBV13; D is perhaps TRBD1 or TRBD2 (5 bases each). Germline V gives CDR1 PRHDT, CDR2 FYEKMQ (reference sequence). The V and J ends lost 5 bases and 2 bases respectively, with 13 bases between them. The CDR3 length is 14 residues. The full variable domain, completed using reference TRBV13 and TRBJ2-7, is AAGVIQSPRHLIKEKRETATLKCYPIPRHDTVYWYQQGPGQDPQFLISFYEKMQSDKGSIPDRFSAQQFSDYHSELNMSSLELGDSALYFCASSPPGTPYEQYFGPGTRLTVT.

This clonotype was seen a handful of times. V and J are TRBV19 and TRBJ2-7; D might be TRBD1 or TRBD2, each matching 5 bases. Trimming shortened V by 1 base and J by 1 base, and 8 bases separated the two germline ends. The CDR3 loop spans 14 amino acids. Per the germline V gene, CDR1 is LNHDA and CDR2 is SQIVND (reference sequence). The CDR3 sequence: CASSIVGTSYEQYF. CDR3 DNA sequence: TGTGCCAGTAGTATAGTCGGGACGTCCTACGAGCAGTACTTC. The complete variable domain, with remaining parts taken from reference TRBV19 and TRBJ2-7, reads DGGITQSPKYLFRKEGQNVTLSCEQNLNHDAMYWYRQDPGQGLRLIYYSQIVNDFQKGDIAEGYSVSREKKESFPLTVTSAQKNPTAFYLCASSIVGTSYEQYFGPGTRLTVT.

The count of this clonotype is one. The chain employs TRBV4-1 and TRBJ2-5, with 12 bases matching TRBD2. The J segment lost 7 bases and the V segment lost 0 bases, leaving 6 bases of the junction unmatched. In germline, CDR1 is MGHRA, CDR2 YSYEKL. The CDR3 is made up of 16 amino acids. The CDR3 coding sequence is TGCGCCAGCAGCCAAGAACTAGCGGGAGGAACGGGGACCCAGTACTTC. This gives the protein CASSQELAGGTGTQYF.

Details on this clonotype: An end of the junction does not agree with germline; a read error may underlie this. The V and J genes are TRBV7-2 and TRBJ1-4; tentatively, D is TRBD1 (5 bases). CDR1 and CDR2 from the germline V gene are SGHTA and FQGNSA. CDR3 length equals 12 residues. This chain's CDR3 is CASSLLTGRPNF. The CDR3 DNA reads as TGTGCCAGCAGCTTACTTACAGGCAGACCTAATTTT.

This clonotype came up a few times. The V and J genes are TRBV20-1 and TRBJ1-2; D is perhaps TRBD1 (6 bases). CDR1 and CDR2 from the germline V gene are DFQATT and SNEGSKA (reference sequence). V was trimmed by 3 bases and J by 8 bases, leaving 19 bases between them. The CDR3 sequence is 14 residues long. The CDR3 reads CSASTIQGLDGYTF. In nucleotides, the CDR3 is TGCAGTGCTAGCACGATACAGGGTTTGGACGGCTACACCTTC.

In its sample, this clonotype was seen once. The chain recombines TRBV14 with TRBJ2-7; D not certain. Trimming took off 3 bases at V and 3 bases at J, with 15 bases between the two ends. This CDR3 comprises 15 residues. In germline, CDR1 is SGHDN, CDR2 FVKESK. The CDR3 DNA sequence: TGTGCCAGCAGCCATTTACCGGTAGGTGACTACGAGCAGTACTTC. The encoded protein is CASSHLPVGDYEQYF.